The T cell receptor (beta chain) described here comes from a study of control samples from healthy donors and cancer patients. The CDR3 spans 13 residues. Germline assignment: CDR1 LGHNA and CDR2 YNFKEQ. V dropped 0 bases and J dropped 4 bases, with 7 bases sitting between them. TCRdb's table, derived via immunoSEQ multiplex PCR, lists solely in-frame clones and lacks some. The table records 93,000 or so clones, 85% to 90% of them present only once. The sequencing sample was made of PBMCs. The sequence derives from a man in his sixties with lung cancer. The chain employs TRBV4-2 and TRBJ2-7; perhaps TRBD2 as D (5 bases). The CDR3 nucleotides are TGTGCCAGCAGCCAAGACAGGACTTACGAGCAGTACTTC. It encodes CASSQDRTYEQYF.